This T cell receptor (beta chain) was sequenced during a study of T cell responses to AZD1222 COVID-19 vaccine listed by TCRdb under 2021. Regarding the complete study: A total of roughly 240 trial participants underwent TCR sequencing, of whom about 210 received two doses of AZD1222 and some 26 received two doses of the MenACWY control vaccine. Trial participants were enrolled by age into 18-55, 56-69 and 70-plus year subgroups, with approximately 150, 30 and 60 TCR-sequenced participants respectively.

Results the study describes overall, beyond this receptor: After two AZD1222 doses, both the breadth and the depth of spike-specific TCRs were significantly higher than at day 0 and than in MenACWY recipients. Conclusions about previously exposed vaccinees are limited, since just six AZD1222 recipients were seropositive for SARS-CoV-2 at baseline. In the small 56-69-year group, the increase in depth fell short of significance, most likely because of low power. Most participants were white British and females outnumbered males, and the authors suggested that clonal diversity may have been underestimated. The whole spike protein was spanned by vaccine-associated CD4 TCRs, and dominant responses were seen in regions 160-218 and 743-854. Epitopes outside the regions mutated in the B.1.351 and B.1.1.7 variants were reportedly recognized by nearly half of the unique spike-specific TCRs. Because no day 14 peak-response samples were available, repertoires were characterized only after the peak T cell response.

The CDR3 has 14 amino acids, counting the end cysteine and phenylalanine. The retained sequence is limited to the CDR3, 42 bases, with the frame set at the first base. V drops 8 bases and J drops 2 bases, leaving 15 bases in between. The germline V gene provides CDR1 MDHEN and CDR2 SYDVKM. Interpreted using the paper, the time point label stands for: about 28 days (+/-7) after the second vaccine dose. AZD1222 recipients with second doses at about 4 weeks or about 12 weeks were pooled, because spike-specific TCR depth and breadth did not differ between schedules. Vaccinee samples came from UK trials COV001 and COV002, including a single-blind randomized controlled phase 2/3 trial of AZD1222 (ChAdOx1 nCoV-19) in healthy adults. For TCRbeta chain sequencing, PBMC samples from trial participants were taken at day 0 and at day 28 after the second dose. This clone turned up a few times. The specificity of this receptor is unknown. No base quality values were provided; no much bigger clone lies one nucleotide off.

The CDR3 regions of human TCRbeta chains were analyzed by immunosequencing. Per the source publication's procedure: TCRs in the repertoires were matched against a reference library of SARS-CoV-2-specific TCRs that had been generated with the MIRA antigen-specificity platform. Breadth meant the fraction of unique TCRs that were SARS-CoV-2-associated, whereas depth meant the fraction of total T cells that were SARS-CoV-2-associated. Each spike-specific TCR was assigned to its reactive spike region and to a CD4 or CD8 class using the MIRA data. Log10-transformed breadth and depth values were compared by one-way ANOVA with Sidak's multiple comparisons tests. TCRdb carries this immuneACCESS record with in-frame sequences only. Its versions omit some clonotypes, under half of them owing to an unresolved V gene in the studies checked, with the rest unexplained. The V and J calls and clone size are taken from that table; D and trimming were inferred from the DNA. This sample lists some 30,000 clones; around 84% were detected once. Approximately 10% of the sample goes to the ten largest clones.

The sequence was collected from an adult who received the AZD1222 COVID-19 vaccine. Sequenced here: peripheral blood, sampled 28 days after the second AZD1222 dose. The sequence joins TRBV28 to TRBJ1-2; a confident D gene designation cannot be given. CDR3 protein: CASYSVLPNYGYTF. At the DNA level, the sequence is TGTGCCAGCTACAGCGTACTACCGAACTATGGCTACACCTTC.